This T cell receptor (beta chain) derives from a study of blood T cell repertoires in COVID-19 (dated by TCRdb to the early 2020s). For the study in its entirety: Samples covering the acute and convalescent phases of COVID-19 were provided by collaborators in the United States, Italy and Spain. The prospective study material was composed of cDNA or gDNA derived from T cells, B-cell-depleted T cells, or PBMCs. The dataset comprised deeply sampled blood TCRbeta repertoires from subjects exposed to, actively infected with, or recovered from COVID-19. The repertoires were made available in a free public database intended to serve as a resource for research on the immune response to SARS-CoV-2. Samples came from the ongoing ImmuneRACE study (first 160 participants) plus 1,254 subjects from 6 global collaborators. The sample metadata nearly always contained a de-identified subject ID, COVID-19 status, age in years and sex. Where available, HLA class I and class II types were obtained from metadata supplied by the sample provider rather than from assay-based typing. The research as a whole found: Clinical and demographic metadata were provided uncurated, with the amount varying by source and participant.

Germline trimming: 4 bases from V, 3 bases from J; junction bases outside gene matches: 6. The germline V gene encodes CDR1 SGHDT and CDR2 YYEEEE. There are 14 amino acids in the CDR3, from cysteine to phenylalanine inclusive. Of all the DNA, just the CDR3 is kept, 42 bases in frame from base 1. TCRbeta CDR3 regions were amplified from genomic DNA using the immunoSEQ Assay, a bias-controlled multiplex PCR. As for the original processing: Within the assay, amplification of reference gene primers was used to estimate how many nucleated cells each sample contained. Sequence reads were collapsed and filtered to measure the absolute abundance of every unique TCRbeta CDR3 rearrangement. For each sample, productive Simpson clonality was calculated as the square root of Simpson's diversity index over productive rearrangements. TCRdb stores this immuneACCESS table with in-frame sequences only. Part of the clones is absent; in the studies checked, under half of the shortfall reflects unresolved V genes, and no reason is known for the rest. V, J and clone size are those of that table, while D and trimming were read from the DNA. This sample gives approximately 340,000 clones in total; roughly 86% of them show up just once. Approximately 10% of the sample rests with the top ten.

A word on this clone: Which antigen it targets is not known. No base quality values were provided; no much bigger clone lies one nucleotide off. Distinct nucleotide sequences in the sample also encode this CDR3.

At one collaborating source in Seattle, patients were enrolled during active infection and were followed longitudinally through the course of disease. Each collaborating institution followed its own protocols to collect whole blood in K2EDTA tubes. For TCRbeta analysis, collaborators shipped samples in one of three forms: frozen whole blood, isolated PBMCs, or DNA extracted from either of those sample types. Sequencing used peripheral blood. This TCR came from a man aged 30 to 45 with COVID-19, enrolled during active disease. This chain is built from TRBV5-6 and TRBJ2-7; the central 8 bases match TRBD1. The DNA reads TGTGCCAGCAGCCCCGGGACAGGTTTCTACGAGCAGTACTTC. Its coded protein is CASSPGTGFYEQYF. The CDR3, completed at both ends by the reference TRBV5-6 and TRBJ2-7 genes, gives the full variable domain DAGVTQSPTHLIKTRGQQVTLRCSPKSGHDTVSWYQQALGQGPQFIFQYYEEEERQRGNFPDRFSGHQFPNYSSELNVNALLLGDSALYLCASSPGTGFYEQYFGPGTRLTVT.